This TCR beta chain was sequenced during a study of blood T cell repertoires in COVID-19. On the study more broadly: Some COVID-19 samples were acute and others convalescent; all came from the United States, Italy and Spain.

This clone showed up just once. In the authors' workflow: Estimation of nucleated cell counts was performed using reference gene primer amplification. Measured with immunoSEQ multiplex PCR; TCRdb has only the in-frame clones, and not every one. V, J and clone size reflect that table, while D and trimming were determined from the DNA. This table holds under 200,000 clones, 86% found once. V lost 6 bases and J lost 4, with 14 bases in between. The CDR3 has 14 residues. Germline lookup yields CDR1 MNHNY and CDR2 SVGAGI (reference sequence). The origin of this receptor is a man in his fifties or sixties with active or convalescent COVID-19. Material: peripheral blood. The rearrangement uses TRBV6-6 and TRBJ2-3; tentative D call: TRBD2 (7 bases). In DNA, the CDR3 is TGTGCCAGCAGGAGGCGGGGGCTAGCAGATACGCAGTATTTT. Amino acids: CASRRRGLADTQYF.